These 25 T cell receptor beta chains originate from one sample sequenced in a study of beta chain features in type 1 diabetes. Isolated RNA was reverse transcribed in full, so expressed TCRB transcripts were sequenced. Sequencing was performed with immunoSEQ multiplex PCR; in TCRdb, only in-frame clones are kept and a portion is missing. This sample has 200,000 to 300,000 clones; around a quarter occur once, and the top ten carry 3.5% to 4%. Sequences were obtained from central memory CD4+ T cells from blood. These TCRs come from a man aged 25 to 40 in good health.

In its sample, this clone was seen a few times. The chain couples TRBV29-1 to TRBJ2-7, with D perhaps given as TRBD1 or TRBD2 (5 bases each). Deletions cut 8 bases from V and 4 bases from J, with 15 bases between. The CDR3 sequence is 12 residues long. Germline CDR1 SQVTM, CDR2 ANQGSEA. The CDR3 DNA reads as TGCAGCACCCGGGACGGGCCTTACGAGCAGTACTTC. Protein: CSTRDGPYEQYF.

This chain uses TRBV4-3 with TRBJ2-1; 7 positions agree with TRBD2. CDR1 LGHNA and CDR2 YSLEER come from the germline V gene. J lost 0 bases, V lost 5 bases, and 19 bases had no gene match. CDR3 length: 20 residues. CDR3 nucleotide sequence: TGCGCCAGCAGCGGGACCCGTGAGACTAGCCGCCGACCCTCCTACAATGAGCAGTTCTTC. Protein: CASSGTRETSRRPSYNEQFF.

The chain uses TRBV6-1 and TRBJ2-7, with a tentative D call TRBD1 (6 bases). CDR1 and CDR2 from the germline V gene are MNHNS and SASEGT. The CDR3 extends over 13 amino acids. Trimming removed 8 bases at V and 0 bases at J, with 11 bases between. CDR3 sequence (DNA): TGTGCCAGCCACAGGGCCCTCTCCTACGAGCAGTACTTC. As protein: CASHRALSYEQYF.

V usage is TRBV6-5 and J usage is TRBJ2-7; 7 bases fit TRBD1. The J segment lost 0 bases and the V segment lost 5 bases, leaving 4 bases of the junction unmatched. The CDR3 covers 14 residues. CDR1 is MNHEY and CDR2 is SVGAGI in the germline V gene. The CDR3 nucleotides read TGTGCCAGCAGTACCCGGACAGGCTCCTACGAGCAGTACTTC. Residues: CASSTRTGSYEQYF.

The sample holds many counts of this clone. The chain combines TRBV5-1 with TRBJ2-2; the D gene is possibly TRBD2 (6 bases). Deletions cut 4 bases from V and 3 bases from J, with 10 bases between. This CDR3 region has 14 residues. The V gene's germline CDR1 is SGHRS and CDR2 YFSETQ. The CDR3 sequence is CASSPGLHTGELFF. CDR3 nucleotide sequence: TGCGCCAGCAGCCCTGGACTACACACCGGGGAGCTGTTTTTT. The full variable domain, with the rest looked up from reference TRBV5-1 and TRBJ2-2, is KAGVTQTPRYLIKTRGQQVTLSCSPISGHRSVSWYQQTPGQGLQFLFEYFSETQRNKGNFPGRFSGRQFSNSRSEMNVSTLELGDSALYLCASSPGLHTGELFFGEGSRLTVL.

The chain carries TRBV11-2 and TRBJ2-7; D may be TRBD2 (5 bases). Germline loops: CDR1 SGHAT, CDR2 FQNNGV. The CDR3 extends over 14 amino acids. V lost 4 bases, J lost 7 bases, and 17 bases lay in between. The CDR3 spells CASSSRTGRGEQYF. The CDR3 coding sequence is TGTGCCAGCAGCTCCCGGACTGGCCGAGGGGAGCAGTACTTC.

The chain couples TRBV18 to TRBJ2-1; 9 bases align to TRBD1. Germline V gene data show CDR1 as KGHSH and CDR2 as LQKENI. V lost 6 bases and J lost 7; bases outside the gene matches: 7. The CDR3 loop spans 14 amino acids. The chain's CDR3 is CASSPGQGRNEQFF. Written as DNA, the CDR3 is TGTGCCAGCTCTCCTGGACAGGGGAGGAATGAGCAGTTCTTC.

This clone appeared once. The chain combines TRBV6-5 with TRBJ1-2; D gene uncertain. The V end was cut by 4 bases, the J end by 7 bases, with 7 bases between. This CDR3 is 11 amino acids long. Germline CDR1 is MNHEY and CDR2 is SVGAGI. CDR3 loop: CASSSKGGYTF. CDR3 DNA sequence: TGTGCCAGCAGTTCTAAAGGTGGCTACACCTTC.

This clone turned up a few times. The chain has TRBV30 and TRBJ2-3; D remains ambiguous. CDR3 length: 13 amino acids. CDR1 GTSNPN and CDR2 SVGIG come from the germline V gene (reference sequence). The V end was cut by 2 bases, the J end by 0 bases, with 6 bases between. CDR3 sequence (DNA): TGTGCCTGGAGTCGGGCGAGCACAGATACGCAGTATTTT. Translation gives CAWSRASTDTQYF.

This clone was detected only a few times. The chain is built from TRBV30 and TRBJ1-5, with D possibly matching TRBD1 (6 bases). CDR1 and CDR2 (germline): GTSNPN, SVGIG (reference sequence). The CDR3 is 14 residues long. Trimming removed 2 bases from V and 7 bases from J, with 15 bases in between. CDR3 loop: CAWSSFGGTQPQHF. Here the CDR3 DNA reads TGTGCCTGGAGTAGCTTTGGGGGCACCCAGCCCCAGCATTTT.

The chain couples TRBV5-5 to TRBJ1-2; D not certain. Trimming shortened V by 0 bases and J by 5 bases, and 8 bases separated the two germline ends. The CDR3 consists of 13 residues. Germline V lookup: CDR1 SGHKS, CDR2 YYEKEE (reference sequence). The CDR3 loop is CASSLAQPYGYTF. CDR3 bases: TGTGCCAGCAGCTTGGCTCAGCCGTATGGCTACACCTTC.

CDR3 bases: TGTGCCAGCTCCGCGGACAGGGCCGGTGAGCAGTACTTC. Protein sequence: CASSADRAGEQYF. This sequence joins TRBV14 and TRBJ2-7; 8 bases fit TRBD1. This CDR3 comprises 13 residues. Germline CDR1 SGHDN, CDR2 FVKESK. The ends lost 8 bases at V and 7 bases at J; junction bases unmatched: 10.

The sample holds a few counts of this clone. The chain joins TRBV6-6 to TRBJ2-7; perhaps TRBD2 as D (6 bases). Germline V CDR1 and CDR2: MNHNY, SVGAGI (reference sequence). This CDR3 contains 12 residues. V lost 2 bases and J lost 6, with 8 bases in between. The CDR3 coding sequence is TGTGCCAGCAGTTACCTCGGGAGCGAGCAGTACTTC. Its translation is CASSYLGSEQYF.

In this sample, this clone turned up a few times. V is TRBV30 and J is TRBJ2-7, with D hard to call. This CDR3 has 11 residues. Germline values: CDR1 GTSNPN, CDR2 SVGIG (reference sequence). The V gene lost 3 bases and the J gene lost 6 bases, with 9 bases spanning the gap. The CDR3 loop is CAWRLVAEQYF. In nucleotides, the CDR3 is TGTGCCTGGAGATTGGTAGCCGAGCAGTACTTC. The variable domain in full, completed from reference TRBV30 and TRBJ2-7, reads SQTIHQWPATLVQPVGSPLSLECTVEGTSNPNLYWYRQAAGRGLQLLFYSVGIGQISSEVPQNLSASRPQDRQFILSSKKLLLSDSGFYLCAWRLVAEQYFGPGTRLTVT.

The J gene is TRBJ2-7, the V gene TRBV27; possible D gene TRBD1, 5 bases. The CDR3 is 13 amino acids. With 8 bases removed from V and 3 bases from J, the gap between germline ends came to 14 bases. CDR1 is MNHEY, CDR2 SMNVEV, per germline (reference sequence). CDR3 amino acids: CASSRQLHYEQYF. In DNA form, the CDR3 reads TGTGCCAGCTCCCGACAGTTACACTACGAGCAGTACTTC.

The rearrangement joins TRBV5-4 to TRBJ2-2, with D possibly being TRBD1 (5 bases). CDR1 is SGHNT, CDR2 YYREEE, per germline (reference sequence). With 6 bases removed from V and 5 bases from J, the gap between germline ends came to 14 bases. The CDR3 is 14 amino acids. Here the CDR3 reads CASKSGPRTGELFF. The CDR3 nucleotides are TGTGCCAGCAAGTCAGGGCCGAGGACCGGGGAGCTGTTTTTT.

This chain uses TRBV30 with TRBJ1-2, with 7 bases that match TRBD1. CDR1 and CDR2 from the germline V gene are GTSNPN and SVGIG (reference sequence). The trim removed 1 base at V and 7 bases at J, leaving 12 bases unmatched. The CDR3 has 15 residues. CDR3 sequence reads: CAWSGRQGHLLGYTF. Written as DNA, the CDR3 is TGTGCCTGGAGTGGCCGACAGGGACACCTCCTTGGCTACACCTTC.

The chain recombines TRBV7-2 with TRBJ2-1, with 12 bases fitting TRBD2. The CDR3 length is 16 residues. Germline CDR1 is SGHTA and CDR2 is FQGNSA. With 4 bases clipped from V and 9 bases from J, the junction kept 10 bases outside the gene matches. The chain's CDR3 is CASSSRSSGRAIEQFF. The CDR3 region has the DNA TGTGCCAGCAGCTCCCGTTCTAGCGGGAGGGCCATTGAGCAGTTCTTC.

This clone was counted between two and nine times. The chain links TRBV7-9 to TRBJ2-7, with a weak D call TRBD2 (5 bases). The CDR3 is 14 residues long. The V end was cut by 5 bases, the J end by 7 bases, with 18 bases between. Germline values: CDR1 SEHNR, CDR2 FQNEAQ (reference sequence). This CDR3 is CASSPLDGSGEQYF. In DNA form, the CDR3 reads TGTGCCAGCAGCCCACTGGACGGGTCGGGGGAGCAGTACTTC.

This chain connects TRBV25-1 to TRBJ2-6; 10 positions match TRBD1. The CDR3 has 18 amino acids. Germline V lookup: CDR1 MGHDK, CDR2 SYGVNS. The J segment lost 0 bases and the V segment lost 5 bases, leaving 7 bases of the junction unmatched. CDR3 DNA sequence: TGTGCCAGCAGTTACCGGACAGGGGGATTCTCTGGGGCCAACGTCCTGACTTTC. It yields the protein CASSYRTGGFSGANVLTF.

This clone was seen at least ten times. CDR3 in amino acids: CAISLDQETQYF. The CDR3 DNA sequence: TGTGCCATCAGCCTCGACCAAGAGACCCAGTACTTC. The genes are TRBV10-3 and TRBJ2-5; no firm D call. Germline loops: CDR1 ENHRY, CDR2 SYGVKD. V was pared by 6 bases and J by 0 bases, with 5 bases between. The CDR3 is made up of 12 amino acids.

This clone was counted between two and nine times. This chain links TRBV5-1 with TRBJ2-1; a possible D gene is TRBD2 (5 bases). There are 15 residues in the CDR3. Germline values: CDR1 SGHRS, CDR2 YFSETQ. Trimming shortened V by 4 bases and J by 8 bases, and 19 bases separated the two germline ends. CDR3 in DNA: TGCGCCAGCAGCCCAGCGGACCCCGGTCGGGATGAGCAGTTCTTC. The encoded protein is CASSPADPGRDEQFF. Full variable domain (outside the CDR3, taken from reference TRBV5-1 and TRBJ2-1): KAGVTQTPRYLIKTRGQQVTLSCSPISGHRSVSWYQQTPGQGLQFLFEYFSETQRNKGNFPGRFSGRQFSNSRSEMNVSTLELGDSALYLCASSPADPGRDEQFFGPGTRLTVL.

The chain carries TRBV30 and TRBJ1-1; TRBD1 matches at 7 bases. The CDR3 extends over 14 amino acids. Germline CDR1 GTSNPN, CDR2 SVGIG (reference sequence). Trimming removed 0 bases from V and 6 bases from J; junction bases left unmatched: 7. For the CDR3, the DNA is TGTGCCTGGAGTGTAAGGGGGCAGGGCCCTGAAGCTTTCTTT. Amino acid sequence: CAWSVRGQGPEAFF.

The chain joins TRBV11-2 to TRBJ2-1; TRBD2 aligns across 11 bases. Trimming removed 4 bases from V and 7 bases from J; junction bases left unmatched: 9. Germline V lookup: CDR1 SGHAT, CDR2 FQNNGV. The CDR3 is 16 amino acids. As DNA, the CDR3 is TGTGCCAGCAGCTGGACCGGGACTAGCGGTAGAAATGAGCAGTTCTTC. Protein: CASSWTGTSGRNEQFF.

A word on this clone: Other DNA sequences of this sample code for an identical CDR3. This chain uses TRBV5-1 with TRBJ2-7; D is undetermined. Germline CDR1 and CDR2: SGHRS and YFSETQ. The CDR3 runs 15 residues. The V gene lost 0 bases and the J gene lost 0 bases, with 10 bases spanning the gap. CDR3 amino acids: CASSLGRQSSYEQYF. CDR3 DNA: TGCGCCAGCAGCTTGGGGCGGCAAAGCTCCTACGAGCAGTACTTC.